A selection of T cell receptor beta chains follows, all from one sample in a study of T cell changes during pregnancy in multiple sclerosis. Here immunoSEQ multiplex PCR was the method, and the copy in TCRdb shows in-frame clones only, minus some. Seen here are 65,000 to 90,000 clones, 91% observed once, and the top ten hold around 3.4%. Sequences were derived from PBMCs, sampled in the first trimester of pregnancy. These receptors were taken from a female donor in good health, serving as a control in a pregnancy study. Some clones in this sample may be carry-over from other donors' samples. CDR3s include the opening cysteine and the closing phenylalanine or tryptophan. D genes are given only for firm matches. Clone size appears in some rows only: once, few, many, or a class for an expanded clone.

length	J	D	size	V	DNA	CDR3
15	TRBJ1-1	-	few	TRBV5-1	TGCGCCAGCAGCTTGGAGCTCCCGATGAGGAATGAAGCTTTCTTT	CASSLELPMRNEAFF
13	TRBJ1-5	-	-	TRBV27	TGTGCCAGCAGCAGGGGATTTAACGGGCCCCAGCATTTT	CASSRGFNGPQHF
13	TRBJ2-7	-	-	TRBV2	TGTGCCAGCAGTGGACAGCCGCCCTACGAGCAGTACTTC	CASSGQPPYEQYF
19	TRBJ1-6	TRBD1	-	TRBV2	TGTGCCAGCAGGATCCTAAGCAGGGACAGGGGAACGTATAATTCACCCCTCCACTTT	CASRILSRDRGTYNSPLHF
16	TRBJ2-2	TRBD1	once	TRBV15	TGTGCCACCAGCACTCTTTGGGACAGGGCAGGTGGGGAGCTGTTTTTT	CATSTLWDRAGGELFF
12	TRBJ2-7	-	once	TRBV7-2	TGTGCCAGCAGCTCCTATCCTGGCGAGCAGTACTTC	CASSSYPGEQYF
14	TRBJ2-5	TRBD1	-	TRBV6-5	TGTGCCAGCAGTTACAACAGGGGGCTAGAGACCCAGTACTTC	CASSYNRGLETQYF
14	TRBJ1-5	TRBD1	once	TRBV2	TGTGCCAGCAGTCTCGACAGGGTCGATCAGCCCCAGCATTTT	CASSLDRVDQPQHF
14	TRBJ1-1	-	-	TRBV4-1	TGCGCCAGCAGAGACAGGTCCCAAAACACTGAAGCTTTCTTT	CASRDRSQNTEAFF
15	TRBJ2-7	TRBD2	-	TRBV7-2	TGTGCCAGCAGCCCTCGGAGCGGGAGGGCCCTCGAGCAGTACTTC	CASSPRSGRALEQYF
15	TRBJ2-7	TRBD2	-	TRBV7-2	TGTGCCAGCAGTCTTACAAGCGGGAGAAACAACGAGCAGTACTTC	CASSLTSGRNNEQYF
19	TRBJ2-1	TRBD2	-	TRBV9	TGTGCCAGCAGCGTAGGTGGTAGCGGGGGGCTTAGCTCCTACAATGAGCAGTTCTTC	CASSVGGSGGLSSYNEQFF
14	TRBJ2-3	-	-	TRBV5-8	TGTGCCAGCAGCTTGTCCAGGGGGGTAGATACGCAGTATTTT	CASSLSRGVDTQYF
13	TRBJ2-5	-	-	TRBV10-1	TGCGCCAGCAGTGAGGTTCGGGGAGAGACCCAGTACTTC	CASSEVRGETQYF
17	TRBJ2-1	TRBD2	once	TRBV4-1	TGCGCCAGCAGCCAAGGCGCGGGCGGGGGGGTCTACAATGAGCAGTTCTTC	CASSQGAGGGVYNEQFF
16	TRBJ2-1	TRBD1	-	TRBV19	TGTGCCAGTAGTATAGGTCAGGACAGGGTAAACAATGAGCAGTTCTTC	CASSIGQDRVNNEQFF
15	TRBJ2-1	-	-	TRBV7-9	TGTGCCAGCAGCTCCGGAGGGAGCTCCTACAATGAGCAGTTCTTC	CASSSGGSSYNEQFF
14	TRBJ1-2	-	-	TRBV27	TGTGCCAGCAGTTACGGCCAGGGAAACTATGGCTACACCTTC	CASSYGQGNYGYTF
15	TRBJ1-1	-	-	TRBV18	TGTGCCAGCTCACCACCAAGTCAGGTGAACACTGAAGCTTTCTTT	CASSPPSQVNTEAFF
17	TRBJ1-1	TRBD1	-	TRBV10-1	TGCGCCAGCAGTGAGAGGGGAATGGGACAGGGGAACACTGAAGCTTTCTTT	CASSERGMGQGNTEAFF
14	TRBJ2-7	TRBD1	-	TRBV29-1	TGCAGCGTCGCACCCGGGACAGGGGTTCCCGAGCAGTACTTC	CSVAPGTGVPEQYF
11	TRBJ2-7	TRBD1	-	TRBV19	TGTGCCAGTACTGACAGGGACGAGCAGTACTTC	CASTDRDEQYF
16	TRBJ2-3	TRBD2	-	TRBV6-1	TGTGCCAGCAGTGGGACTAGCGGGCTTCTGAGACGTACGCAGTATTTT	CASSGTSGLLRRTQYF
12	TRBJ2-7	TRBD1	-	TRBV5-1	TGCGCCAGCAGCCCCGCGACAGGGGCACAGCTCTTC	CASSPATGAQLF
15	TRBJ2-3	-	-	TRBV28	TGTGCCAGCAGTTTGGCGAAGGGGGTTTCAGATACGCAGTATTTT	CASSLAKGVSDTQYF
13	TRBJ2-7	TRBD2	few	TRBV7-2	TGTGCCAGCAGCTTTAGCGGGAGCTACGAGCAGTACTTC	CASSFSGSYEQYF
14	TRBJ1-1	-	-	TRBV7-9	TGTGCCAGCAGCTTATCAGGGTACACCATTGAAGCTTTCTTT	CASSLSGYTIEAFF
15	TRBJ2-2	TRBD1	-	TRBV2	TGTGCCAGGACCGTAGGACAGGGGCAAACCGGGGAGCTGTTTTTT	CARTVGQGQTGELFF
15	TRBJ2-1	TRBD1	-	TRBV4-3	TGCGCCAGCAGCCAGGGACAGGGGATGTGGAATGAGCAGTTCTTC	CASSQGQGMWNEQFF
15	TRBJ2-1	TRBD2	-	TRBV13	TGTGCCAGCAGCCCTCGGTCGGGACTAGCCAATGAGCAGTTCTTC	CASSPRSGLANEQFF
15	TRBJ1-4	TRBD1	once	TRBV25-1	TGTGCCAGCAGTGAATTGGGACAGGGAGGAGAAAAACTGTTTTTT	CASSELGQGGEKLFF
16	TRBJ2-5	TRBD2	-	TRBV9	TGTGCCAGCAGCGTTTCTAGCGGGAGGGTAGGAGAGACCCAGTACTTC	CASSVSSGRVGETQYF
14	TRBJ1-6	-	-	TRBV6-1	TGTGCCAGCATCGGAGGGGCTTATAATTCACCCCTCCACTTT	CASIGGAYNSPLHF
14	TRBJ2-1	-	few	TRBV25-1	TGTGCCAGCAACAGACAAGCCGGTGGCAATGAGCAGTTCTTC	CASNRQAGGNEQFF
14	TRBJ2-2	TRBD2	-	TRBV7-2	TGTGCCAGCAGCTTGGGACTAGTTTCCGGGGAGCTGTTTTTT	CASSLGLVSGELFF
13	TRBJ1-2	TRBD1	-	TRBV27	TGTGCCAGCAGTTTTCTGCAGGGGGGCGGCTACACCTTC	CASSFLQGGGYTF
14	TRBJ1-5	TRBD1	-	TRBV28	TGTGCCAGCAGCTCGGACAGGGGGTTTCAGCCCCAGCATTTT	CASSSDRGFQPQHF
16	TRBJ1-2	TRBD1	-	TRBV19	TGTGCCAGTAGTCCGCGGACAGGGGTGGATAACTATGGCTACACCTTC	CASSPRTGVDNYGYTF
12	TRBJ1-1	-	once	TRBV29-1	TGCAGCGCCCAGCCGGGGGACACTGAAGCTTTCTTT	CSAQPGDTEAFF
14	TRBJ2-7	-	-	TRBV28	TGTGCCAGCAGTGTCTTTCCGCACTTCTACGAGCAGTACTTC	CASSVFPHFYEQYF
14	TRBJ2-7	-	-	TRBV11-2	TGTGCCAGCAGCTTGAGAACAGGGAGGGACGAGCAGTACTTC	CASSLRTGRDEQYF
13	TRBJ1-2	-	-	TRBV27	TGTGCCAGCTCTCGGACAGACAACTATGGCTACACCTTC	CASSRTDNYGYTF